One TCR beta chain is described in this entry. Its antigen is still unknown. The sample comes from a study of blood T cells in healthy people across ages. Broader study findings: Roughly linear age-related decline in beta diversity appeared, significant by age around 42. More naive CD4+ cells and higher diversity were found in long-lived than in aged donors.

PCR was performed a second time for about 7 to 11 cycles using a sample-barcoded 5' primer and a J-beta primer mix. TCRdb reanalysed the 5' RACE reads using MiXCR and keeps one entry per CDR3 protein. Of about a million distinct CDR3 sequences listed, 35% to 45% are singletons. Healthy Caucasians from Russia aged about 6 to 95 served as donors. Total RNA extraction produced at least 5 micrograms (per sample) for the study. The CDR3 has 14 amino acids. J gave up 6 bases and V 6 bases, and 10 bases lay outside the gene matches. Germline V gene sequence: CDR1 SGHTA, CDR2 FQGNSA. The J gene is TRBJ1-1, the V gene TRBV7-2; 7 bases are a match to TRBD1. Sequencing used blood. The clonotype comes from a man aged 18-30 years in good health. The CDR3 protein is CASREITGVAEAFF. Here the CDR3 DNA reads TGTGCCAGCAGGGAAATTACAGGGGTAGCTGAAGCTTTCTTT.